This T cell receptor (beta chain) was recorded in a study of blood T cell repertoires in COVID-19. For the study at large: COVID-19 samples collected from the United States, Italy and Spain covered acute and convalescent phases. PBMCs, B-cell-depleted T cells, or T cells were the source of the cDNA or gDNA that made up the material.

Authors' data handling: Quantification of nucleated cells was approximated via reference gene primer amplification. Only in-frame clones appear in the TCRdb table, and some are missing; sequencing was by immunoSEQ multiplex PCR. V and J calls and clone size are given by that table; D and trimming were obtained from the DNA. Among 98,000 or so clones listed, approximately 88% were seen once. CDR3 length: 17 amino acids. The germline CDR1 and CDR2 sequences are SGHVS and FQNEAQ. The ends lost 3 bases at V and 0 bases at J; junction bases unmatched: 9. Followed over time, Seattle patients had been enrolled while infection was active.

Specimen: peripheral blood. This clonotype originated in a man in his sixties with COVID-19, enrolled during active disease. The chain is built from TRBV7-8 and TRBJ2-7; 9 bases agree with TRBD2. CDR3 sequence: CASSFGPAGGSSYEQYF. CDR3 nucleotide sequence: TGTGCCAGCAGCTTCGGTCCAGCGGGAGGCTCCTCCTACGAGCAGTACTTC.